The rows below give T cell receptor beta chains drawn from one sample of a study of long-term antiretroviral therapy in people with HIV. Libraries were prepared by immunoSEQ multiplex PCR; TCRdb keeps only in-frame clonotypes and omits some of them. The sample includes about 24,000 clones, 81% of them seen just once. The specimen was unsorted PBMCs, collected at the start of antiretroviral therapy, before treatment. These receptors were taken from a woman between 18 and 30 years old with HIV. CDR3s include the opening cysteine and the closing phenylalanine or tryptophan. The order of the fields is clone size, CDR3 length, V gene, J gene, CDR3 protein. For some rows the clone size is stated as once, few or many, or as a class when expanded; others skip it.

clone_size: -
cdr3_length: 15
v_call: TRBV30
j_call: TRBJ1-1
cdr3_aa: CAWSAPHERDLEAFF

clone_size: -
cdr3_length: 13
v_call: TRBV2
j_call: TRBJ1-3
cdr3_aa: CASSDSPGNTIYF

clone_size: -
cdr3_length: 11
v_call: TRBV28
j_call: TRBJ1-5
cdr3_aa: CASRGNQPQHF

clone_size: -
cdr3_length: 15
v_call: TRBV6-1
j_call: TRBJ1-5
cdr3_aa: CASIPGVYSNQPQHF

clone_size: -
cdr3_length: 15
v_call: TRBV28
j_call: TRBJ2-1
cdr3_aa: CASSSAGEGNNEQFF

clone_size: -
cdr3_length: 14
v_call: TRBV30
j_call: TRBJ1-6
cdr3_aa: CAWSVLTVNSPLHF

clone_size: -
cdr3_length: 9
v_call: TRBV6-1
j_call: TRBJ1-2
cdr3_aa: CASERGYTF

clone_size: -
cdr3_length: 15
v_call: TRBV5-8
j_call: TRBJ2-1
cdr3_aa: CASSLLGKGYNEQFF

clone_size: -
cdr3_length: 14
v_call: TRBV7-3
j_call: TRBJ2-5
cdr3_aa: CASSGGQMGETQYF

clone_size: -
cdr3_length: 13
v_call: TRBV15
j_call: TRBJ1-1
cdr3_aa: CATSTRENTEAFF

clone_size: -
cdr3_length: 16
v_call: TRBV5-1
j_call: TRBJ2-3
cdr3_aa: CASSLGAGGPADTQYF

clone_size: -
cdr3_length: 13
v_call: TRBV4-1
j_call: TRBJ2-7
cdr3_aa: CASSLTGQYEQYF

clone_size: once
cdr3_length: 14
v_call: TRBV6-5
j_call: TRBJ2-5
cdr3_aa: CASSYRDGGETQYF

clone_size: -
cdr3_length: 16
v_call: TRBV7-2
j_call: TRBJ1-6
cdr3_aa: CASSYSGAAYNSPLHF

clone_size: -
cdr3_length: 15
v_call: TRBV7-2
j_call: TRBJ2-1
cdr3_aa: CASSSSQSSGELMFF

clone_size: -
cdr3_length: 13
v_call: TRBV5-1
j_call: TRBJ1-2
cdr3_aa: CASTSRVLDGYTF

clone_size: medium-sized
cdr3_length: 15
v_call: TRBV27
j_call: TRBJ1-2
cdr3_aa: CASSSRTGGFSGYTF

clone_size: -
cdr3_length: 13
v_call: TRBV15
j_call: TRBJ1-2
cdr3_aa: CATSSSGSGGYTF

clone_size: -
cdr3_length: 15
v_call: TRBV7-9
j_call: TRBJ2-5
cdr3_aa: CASSLARGHQETQYF

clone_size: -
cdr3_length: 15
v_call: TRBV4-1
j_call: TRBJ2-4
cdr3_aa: CASSQPGLIKNIQYF

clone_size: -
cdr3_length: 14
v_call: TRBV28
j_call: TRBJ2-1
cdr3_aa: CASSSTGDDNEQFF

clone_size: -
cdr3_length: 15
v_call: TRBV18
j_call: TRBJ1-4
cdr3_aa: CASSDGDRPNEKLFF

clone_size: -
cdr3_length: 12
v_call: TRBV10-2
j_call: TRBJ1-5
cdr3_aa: CASGPGGQPQHF

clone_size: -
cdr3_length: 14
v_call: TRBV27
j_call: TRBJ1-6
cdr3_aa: CASSLRTGYSPLHF

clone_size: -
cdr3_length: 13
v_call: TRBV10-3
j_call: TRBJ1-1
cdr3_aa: CAISEPEGTEAFF

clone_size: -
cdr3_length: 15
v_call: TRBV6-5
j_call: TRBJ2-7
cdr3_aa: CASSYSKGIGYEQYF

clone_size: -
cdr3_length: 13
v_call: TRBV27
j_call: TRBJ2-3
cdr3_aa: CASSFSPQVTQYF

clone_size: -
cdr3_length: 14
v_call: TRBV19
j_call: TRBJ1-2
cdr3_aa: CASSSRDRGNGYTF

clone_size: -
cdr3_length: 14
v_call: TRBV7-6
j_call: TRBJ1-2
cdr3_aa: CASSPRTENYGYTF

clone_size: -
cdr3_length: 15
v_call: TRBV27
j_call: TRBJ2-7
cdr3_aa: CASIRGGLRSYEQYF

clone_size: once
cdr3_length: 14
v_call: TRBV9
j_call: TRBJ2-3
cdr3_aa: CASSPTDFSDTQYF

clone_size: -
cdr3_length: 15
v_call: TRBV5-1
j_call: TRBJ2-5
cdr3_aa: CASSGSGTGEETQYF

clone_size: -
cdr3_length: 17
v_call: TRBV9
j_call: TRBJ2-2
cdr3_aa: CASSVRPEPGNTGELFF

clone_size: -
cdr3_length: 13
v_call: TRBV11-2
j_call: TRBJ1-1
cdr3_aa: CASSLLGGTEAFF

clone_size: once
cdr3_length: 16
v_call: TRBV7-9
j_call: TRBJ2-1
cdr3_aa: CASSLPGGVSVDEQFF

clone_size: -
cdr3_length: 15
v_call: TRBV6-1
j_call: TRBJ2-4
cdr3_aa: CASIIRAGTKNIQYF

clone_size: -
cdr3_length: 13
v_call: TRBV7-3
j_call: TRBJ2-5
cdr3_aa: CASSFSHQETQYF

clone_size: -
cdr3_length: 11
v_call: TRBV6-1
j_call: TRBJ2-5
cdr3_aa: CASRGQETQYF

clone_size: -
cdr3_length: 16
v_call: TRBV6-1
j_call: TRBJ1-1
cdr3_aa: CASSERGAGVNTEAFF

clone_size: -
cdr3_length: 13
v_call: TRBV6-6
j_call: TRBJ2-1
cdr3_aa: CASMSGSGNEQFF

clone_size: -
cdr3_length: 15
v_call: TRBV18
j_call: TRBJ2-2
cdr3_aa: CASSLKGANTGELFF

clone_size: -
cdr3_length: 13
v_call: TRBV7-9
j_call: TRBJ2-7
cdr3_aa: CASSPRDTYEQYF

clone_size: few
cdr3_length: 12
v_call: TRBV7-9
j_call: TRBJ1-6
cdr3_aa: CASSFSREPLHF

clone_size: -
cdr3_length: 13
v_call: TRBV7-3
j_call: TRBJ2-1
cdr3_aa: CASSPGQRDEQFF

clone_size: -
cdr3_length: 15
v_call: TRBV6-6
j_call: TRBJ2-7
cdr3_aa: CASNHVTSGSYEQYF

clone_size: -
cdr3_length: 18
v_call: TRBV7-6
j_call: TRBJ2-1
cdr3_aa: CASSLAVPMQGTYNEQFF